A selection of T cell receptor beta chains follows, all from one sample in a study of T-cell reconstitution after alpha-beta-depleted transplantation in children. TCRdb re-called the PCR reads with MiXCR, one entry per CDR3 protein. The sample records hundreds of thousands of distinct CDR3 sequences, approximately 10% being singletons. The source material was PBMCs from the stem cell graft donor, sampled from the stem cell graft. The receptors come from a human donor who donated a stem cell graft to a child with acute myeloid leukemia. Both conserved end residues are part of each CDR3. D genes are given only for firm matches. Clone size is shown for a subset of rows, as once, few, many or a class of expanded clone.

CDR3 DNA	CDR3 protein	clone size	V gene	D gene	J gene
TGTGCCAGCAGTTTTCCGACAGGGGGTATCAATGAGCAGTTCTTC	CASSFPTGGINEQFF	many	TRBV12-3/TRBV12-4	TRBD1	TRBJ2-1
TGTGCCAGCACGAAGAAACGGGTGGGAGATACGCAGTATTTT	CASTKKRVGDTQYF	few	TRBV12-3/TRBV12-4	-	TRBJ2-3
TGTGCCAGCAGCCCCCTCCCCTACGAGCAGTACTTC	CASSPLPYEQYF	many	TRBV18	-	TRBJ2-7
TGTGCCAGCAGCCTATTAGCGGGAATGAACACCGGGGAGCTGTTTTTT	CASSLLAGMNTGELFF	many	TRBV7-3	TRBD2	TRBJ2-2
TGTGCCAGCAGCGTAGAGGGGGGAGTAAGGGGTGAGTTCTTC	CASSVEGGVRGEFF	few	TRBV9	-	TRBJ2-1
TGTGCCAGCAGCTTAGCGCCAGGGGGCAGGCAGCCCCAGCATTTT	CASSLAPGGRQPQHF	-	TRBV7-2	TRBD1	TRBJ1-5
TGTGCCAGCCTCGGCCCCGCGAGTCGAGGGTTGCAGGAGAATTCACCCCTCCACTTT	CASLGPASRGLQENSPLHF	-	TRBV6-1	-	TRBJ1-6
TGTGCCAGCAGGCCCTTCGGGATCTACAATGAGCAGTTCTTC	CASRPFGIYNEQFF	few	TRBV5-6	-	TRBJ2-1
TGCAGTGCTAGAGATCCAAAGCGGGGTTACAATGAGCAGTTCTTC	CSARDPKRGYNEQFF	few	TRBV20-1	TRBD2	TRBJ2-1
TGTGCCAGCAGCCCAGAGGCAGGATTCGCTAGTGAGCAGTACTTC	CASSPEAGFASEQYF	-	TRBV14	-	TRBJ2-7
TGCAGTGCTAGAGATCCAGGGGGCGCGGGCTATGGCTACACCTTC	CSARDPGGAGYGYTF	many	TRBV20-1	TRBD1	TRBJ1-2
TGTGCCACCAGCGGCCGGGCGGGGCTCACTGAAGCTTTCTTT	CATSGRAGLTEAFF	-	TRBV15	-	TRBJ1-1
TGTGCCAGCAGTTCAGGGTTAGGGTCCTACGAGCAGTACTTC	CASSSGLGSYEQYF	few	TRBV27	-	TRBJ2-7
TGTGCCAGCAGTTCCCCTGCGGGACTAGCGGGAGACAACGAGCAGTACTTC	CASSSPAGLAGDNEQYF	many	TRBV12-3/TRBV12-4	TRBD2	TRBJ2-7
TGTGCCAGCAGACTAGCGGGAGCCCCCTCCTACGAGCAGTACTTC	CASRLAGAPSYEQYF	many	TRBV10-3	TRBD2	TRBJ2-7
TGCAGACCCAGGGATGCGAACACTGAAGCTTTCTTT	CRPRDANTEAFF	-	TRBV20-1	-	TRBJ1-1
TGTGCCAGCAGTTTCAAGGGGACTAGCGGAACTCGGCAGTTCTTC	CASSFKGTSGTRQFF	-	TRBV28	TRBD2	TRBJ2-1
TGTGCCAGCAGCTTAACGCCTAGCGGGGGGACAGATACGCAGTATTTT	CASSLTPSGGTDTQYF	few	TRBV7-3	TRBD2	TRBJ2-3
TGTGCCAGCAGCCCAAACCGTTACGAGCAGTACTTC	CASSPNRYEQYF	-	TRBV3-1	-	TRBJ2-7
TGTGCCAGCAGGGCTTCTGGGGTTGGCCATCCGGCAAACCAAAACTATGGCTACACCTTC	CASRASGVGHPANQNYGYTF	few	TRBV6-5	-	TRBJ1-2
TGTGCCAGTAGTATGACCAGGCCCGAGCCCCAGCATTTT	CASSMTRPEPQHF	-	TRBV19	-	TRBJ1-5
TGTGCCAGCAGCCCTTATAGCGGGAGTGTCGGGGAGCTGTTTTTT	CASSPYSGSVGELFF	-	TRBV7-9	TRBD2	TRBJ2-2